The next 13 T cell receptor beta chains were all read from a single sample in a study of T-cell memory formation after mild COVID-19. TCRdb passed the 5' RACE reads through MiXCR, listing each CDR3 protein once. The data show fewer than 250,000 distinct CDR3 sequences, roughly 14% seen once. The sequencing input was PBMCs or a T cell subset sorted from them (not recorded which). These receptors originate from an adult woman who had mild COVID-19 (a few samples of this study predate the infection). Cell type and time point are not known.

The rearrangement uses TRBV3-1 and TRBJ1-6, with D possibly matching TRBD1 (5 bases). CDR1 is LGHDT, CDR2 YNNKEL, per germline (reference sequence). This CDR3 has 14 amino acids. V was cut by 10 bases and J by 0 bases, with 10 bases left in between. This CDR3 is CATRQSSYNSPLHF. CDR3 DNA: TGTGCCACCCGACAGAGCTCCTATAATTCACCCCTCCACTTT.

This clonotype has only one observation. CDR3 sequence: CSAGHTYEQYF. The DNA for the CDR3 is TGCAGTGCCGGACATACCTACGAGCAGTACTTC. The J gene is TRBJ2-7, the V gene TRBV20-1; D is possibly TRBD1 (5 bases). This CDR3 spans 11 amino acids. With 6 bases removed from V and 2 bases from J, the gap between germline ends came to 8 bases. Germline V gene sequence: CDR1 DFQATT, CDR2 SNEGSKA (reference sequence).

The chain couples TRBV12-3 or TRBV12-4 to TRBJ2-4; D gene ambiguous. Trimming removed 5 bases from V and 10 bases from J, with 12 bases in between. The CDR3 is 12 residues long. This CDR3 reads CASSPRTVIQYF. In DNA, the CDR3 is TGTGCCAGCAGTCCCAGGACGGTAATTCAGTACTTC.

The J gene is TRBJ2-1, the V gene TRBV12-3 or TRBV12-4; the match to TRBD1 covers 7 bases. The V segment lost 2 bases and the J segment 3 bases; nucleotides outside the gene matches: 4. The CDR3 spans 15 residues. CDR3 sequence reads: CASSLPGTDYNEQFF. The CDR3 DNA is TGTGCCAGCAGTTTACCCGGGACAGACTACAATGAGCAGTTCTTC.

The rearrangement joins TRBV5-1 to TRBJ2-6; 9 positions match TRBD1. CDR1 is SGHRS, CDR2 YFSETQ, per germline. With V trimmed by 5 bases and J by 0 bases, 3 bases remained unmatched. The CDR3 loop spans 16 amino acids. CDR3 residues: CASSRDRASGANVLTF. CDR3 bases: TGCGCCAGCAGTAGGGACAGGGCCTCTGGGGCCAACGTCCTGACTTTC.

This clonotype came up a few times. The DNA for the CDR3 is TGTGCCAGCAGTTTAAGGGCCCCGGGACAGGGGATTGGTCAGCCCCAGCATTTT. It yields the protein CASSLRAPGQGIGQPQHF. The rearrangement links TRBV27 to TRBJ1-5; TRBD1 agrees at 10 bases. After removal of 2 bases from V and 6 bases from J, the junction contained 13 bases not matched to a gene. This CDR3 region has 18 residues. Germline V gene sequence: CDR1 MNHEY, CDR2 SMNVEV (reference sequence).

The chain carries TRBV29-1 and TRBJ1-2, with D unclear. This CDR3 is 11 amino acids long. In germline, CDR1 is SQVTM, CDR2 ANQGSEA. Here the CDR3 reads CGSRMGVGYTF. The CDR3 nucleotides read TGCGGGTCTAGAATGGGTGTAGGCTACACCTTC. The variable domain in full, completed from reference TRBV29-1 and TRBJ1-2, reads SAVISQKPSRDICQRGTSLTIQCQVDSQVTMMFWYRQQPGQSLTLIATANQGSEATYESGFVIDKFPISRPNLTFSTLTVSNMSPEDSSIYLCGSRMGVGYTFGSGTRLTVV.

The CDR3 reads CASSEIRGTQYF. The CDR3 bases are TGTGCCAGCAGTGAAATAAGGGGGACCCAGTACTTC. The chain is built from TRBV25-1 and TRBJ2-5, with D perhaps TRBD1 (5 bases). The CDR3 sequence is 12 residues long. Trimming left V 2 bases short and J 7 bases short, with 8 bases between. From germline, CDR1 is MGHDK and CDR2 SYGVNS.

CDR3 sequence: CSVESGYTF. In DNA, the CDR3 is TGCAGCGTTGAATCTGGCTACACCTTC. This chain joins TRBV29-1 and TRBJ1-2, with no clear D. The CDR3 has 9 amino acids. Germline CDR1 reads SQVTM; CDR2 reads ANQGSEA. V shed 2 bases and J shed 7 bases, with 2 bases lying between them.

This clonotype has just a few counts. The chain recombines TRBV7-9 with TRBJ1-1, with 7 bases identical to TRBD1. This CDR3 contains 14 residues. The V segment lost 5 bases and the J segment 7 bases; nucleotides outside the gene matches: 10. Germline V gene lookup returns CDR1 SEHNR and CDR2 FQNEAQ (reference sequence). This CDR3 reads CASSDRQGAVEAFF. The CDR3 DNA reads TGTGCCAGCAGCGACCGACAGGGCGCTGTTGAAGCTTTCTTT.

The CDR3 sequence: CSANRGGGSDTQYF. CDR3 nucleotide sequence: TGCAGTGCTAACCGTGGGGGCGGGTCCGATACGCAGTATTTT. This sequence joins TRBV20-1 and TRBJ2-3, with D possibly matching TRBD1 (6 bases). Germline V gene data show CDR1 as DFQATT and CDR2 as SNEGSKA (reference sequence). The length of the CDR3 is 14 residues. V lost 4 bases and J lost 6, with 17 bases in between.

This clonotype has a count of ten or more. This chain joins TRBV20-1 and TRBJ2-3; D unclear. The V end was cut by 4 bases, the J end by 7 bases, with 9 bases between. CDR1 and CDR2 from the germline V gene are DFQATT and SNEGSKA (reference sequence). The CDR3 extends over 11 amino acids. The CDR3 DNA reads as TGCAGTGCTACCTTAGAGCATACGCAGTATTTT. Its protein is CSATLEHTQYF.

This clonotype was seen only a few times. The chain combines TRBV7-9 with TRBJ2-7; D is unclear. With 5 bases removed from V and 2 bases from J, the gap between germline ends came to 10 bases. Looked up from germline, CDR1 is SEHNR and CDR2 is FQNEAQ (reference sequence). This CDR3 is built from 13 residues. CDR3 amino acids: CASSADGAYEQYF. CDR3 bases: TGTGCCAGCAGCGCCGACGGCGCCTACGAGCAGTACTTC.